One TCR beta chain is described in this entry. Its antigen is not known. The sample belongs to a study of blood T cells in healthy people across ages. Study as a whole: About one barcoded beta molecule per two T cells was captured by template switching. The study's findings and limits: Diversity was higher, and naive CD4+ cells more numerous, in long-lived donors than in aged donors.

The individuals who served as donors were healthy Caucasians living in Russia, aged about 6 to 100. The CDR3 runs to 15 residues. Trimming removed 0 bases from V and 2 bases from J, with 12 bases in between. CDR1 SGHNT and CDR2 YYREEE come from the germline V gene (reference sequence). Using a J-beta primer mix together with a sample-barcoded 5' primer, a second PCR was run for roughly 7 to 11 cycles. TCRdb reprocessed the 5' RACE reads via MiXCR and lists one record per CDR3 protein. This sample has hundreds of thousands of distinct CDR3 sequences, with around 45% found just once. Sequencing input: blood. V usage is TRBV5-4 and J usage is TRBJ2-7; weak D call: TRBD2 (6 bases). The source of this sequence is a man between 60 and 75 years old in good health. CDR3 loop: CASSLGGASTYEQYF. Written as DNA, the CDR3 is TGTGCCAGCAGCTTGGGCGGGGCCTCGACCTACGAGCAGTACTTC. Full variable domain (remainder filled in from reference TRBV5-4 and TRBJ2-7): ETGVTQSPTHLIKTRGQQVTLRCSSQSGHNTVSWYQQALGQGPQFIFQYYREEENGRGNFPPRFSGLQFPNYSSELNVNALELDDSALYLCASSLGGASTYEQYFGPGTRLTVT.